One sample yielded the 28 T cell receptor beta chains listed below, sequenced in a study of T cell changes during pregnancy in multiple sclerosis. This table comes from immunoSEQ multiplex PCR, and its TCRdb copy is limited to in-frame clones, with some not included. The sample holds 43,000 or so clones; around 93% are singletons and the top ten take roughly 2.3%. Material: peripheral blood, obtained in the third trimester of pregnancy. The receptor set was obtained from a female donor with multiple sclerosis, enrolled in a pregnancy study.

Of note for this clone: The sample contains more than one DNA sequence encoding this CDR3. The chain recombines TRBV2 with TRBJ1-5, with 9 nucleotides matching TRBD1. The trim removed 7 bases at V and 4 bases at J, leaving 2 bases unmatched. Germline loops: CDR1 SNHLY, CDR2 FYNNEI. The CDR3 spans 13 residues. The CDR3 sequence: CASKGTGNQPQHF. The CDR3 nucleotides read TGTGCCAGCAAAGGGACAGGGAATCAGCCCCAGCATTTT.

This chain connects TRBV4-1 to TRBJ1-1; TRBD1 matches at 7 bases. V shed 0 bases and J 4 bases; nucleotides not matched to a gene: 14. The CDR3 sequence is 18 residues long. The germline V gene encodes CDR1 MGHRA and CDR2 YSYEKL. The CDR3 loop reads CASSQDRGQGGRGTEAFF. DNA of the CDR3: TGCGCCAGCAGCCAAGATCGCGGGCAGGGGGGTCGGGGCACTGAAGCTTTCTTT.

The gene calls are TRBV7-9 and TRBJ2-7; 7 bases are shared with TRBD1. Germline lookup yields CDR1 SEHNR and CDR2 FQNEAQ (reference sequence). The CDR3 length is 14 residues. V lost 5 bases to trimming and J lost 2 bases; unmatched junction nucleotides: 6. The chain's CDR3 is CASSPPGGPYEQYF. The CDR3 region has the DNA TGTGCCAGCAGCCCCCCAGGGGGTCCCTACGAGCAGTACTTC.

The chain has TRBV6-5 and TRBJ2-6, with D tentatively TRBD2 (5 bases). Germline V gives CDR1 MNHEY, CDR2 SVGAGI. This CDR3 contains 16 residues. V was cut by 2 bases and J by 0 bases, with 8 bases left in between. CDR3 in amino acids: CASSYHGVSGANVLTF. CDR3 DNA sequence: TGTGCCAGCAGTTACCACGGGGTCTCTGGGGCCAACGTCCTGACTTTC.

This clone was recorded once. The V and J genes are TRBV7-3 and TRBJ1-5, with 9 bases that match TRBD1. V trimming: 5 bases; J trimming: 2 bases; junction bases outside the gene matches: 25. This CDR3 has 22 amino acids. Germline-derived CDR1 and CDR2 are SGHTA and FQGTGA. The CDR3 spells CASSPAPFRTGVPPVGNQPQHF. CDR3 nucleotide sequence: TGTGCCAGCAGCCCAGCCCCGTTCCGGACAGGGGTCCCCCCGGTAGGCAATCAGCCCCAGCATTTT. The whole variable domain, remainder taken from reference TRBV7-3 and TRBJ1-5, is GAGVSQTPSNKVTEKGKYVELRCDPISGHTALYWYRQSLGQGPEFLIYFQGTGAADDSGLPNDRFFAVRPEGSVSTLKIQRTERGDSAVYLCASSPAPFRTGVPPVGNQPQHFGDGTRLSIL.

This sequence joins TRBV6-5 and TRBJ1-2; D is uncertain. Trimming took 2 bases from V and 3 from J, leaving 13 bases between them. CDR1 and CDR2 from the germline V gene are MNHEY and SVGAGI. This CDR3 region has 15 residues. The CDR3 DNA follows: TGTGCCAGCAGTTACGGGCCGGGATTAGACTATGGCTACACCTTC. Translated, it gives CASSYGPGLDYGYTF.

This CDR3 reads CASRSGSGYTF. DNA of the CDR3: TGTGCCAGTAGGTCAGGGTCTGGCTACACCTTC. The rearrangement uses TRBV19 and TRBJ1-2; possible D gene TRBD1, 5 bases. V dropped 6 bases and J dropped 7 bases, with 9 bases sitting between them. Germline V lookup: CDR1 LNHDA, CDR2 SQIVND (reference sequence). The CDR3 consists of 11 residues.

The gene calls are TRBV11-2 and TRBJ2-1; D is possibly TRBD1 (5 bases). CDR3 length: 17 residues. Germline CDR1 and CDR2: SGHAT and FQNNGV. V dropped 1 base and J dropped 4 bases, with 17 bases sitting between them. The CDR3 DNA follows: TGTGCCAGCAGCTTAGGAGGAAGGACAAACCGTTACAATGAGCAGTTCTTC. This translates into CASSLGGRTNRYNEQFF.

The chain employs TRBV28 and TRBJ1-1, with a possible D match to TRBD1 (6 bases). Germline CDR1 MDHEN, CDR2 SYDVKM. CDR3 length: 14 amino acids. V was shortened by 11 bases and J by 3 bases, with 19 bases between the two germline ends. The CDR3 coding sequence is TGTGCCGGGACACCGGGGAGGGGGTACACTGAAGCTTTCTTT. This sequence encodes CAGTPGRGYTEAFF.

This clone was seen more than once but under ten times. V gene TRBV30 combines with J gene TRBJ1-5, with D perhaps matching TRBD1 (6 bases). Trimming pared 5 bases from V and 3 bases from J, leaving 11 bases between. The CDR3 totals 13 residues. Germline V gene lookup returns CDR1 GTSNPN and CDR2 SVGIG (reference sequence). The CDR3 reads CAWDTGINQPQHF. CDR3 DNA sequence: TGTGCCTGGGACACAGGGATCAATCAGCCCCAGCATTTT.

The chain combines TRBV19 with TRBJ2-3; no clear D gene. V was shortened by 6 bases and J by 0 bases, with 16 bases between the two germline ends. This CDR3 is 16 amino acids long. Germline values: CDR1 LNHDA, CDR2 SQIVND (reference sequence). The DNA for the CDR3 is TGTGCCAGTAGCCCGATGGGCTACCCGAGCACAGATACGCAGTATTTT. This translates into CASSPMGYPSTDTQYF.

CDR3 region: CATSGRWETQYF. The CDR3 DNA is TGTGCCACCAGCGGCCGTTGGGAGACCCAGTACTTC. The J gene is TRBJ2-5, the V gene TRBV15; D unresolved. In germline, CDR1 is LNHNV, CDR2 YYDKDF (reference sequence). The CDR3 extends over 12 amino acids. The V and J ends lost 5 bases and 5 bases respectively, with 9 bases between them.

The chain joins TRBV4-2 to TRBJ2-1; TRBD2 agrees at 13 bases. Trimming removed 4 bases from V and 8 bases from J; junction bases left unmatched: 8. There are 16 residues in the CDR3. In germline, CDR1 is LGHNA, CDR2 YNFKEQ. The CDR3 sequence: CASSPVGLAGADEQFF. CDR3 bases: TGTGCCAGCAGCCCCGTCGGACTAGCGGGAGCGGATGAGCAGTTCTTC.

V and J are TRBV2 and TRBJ2-3; a possible D gene is TRBD2 (5 bases). The CDR3 length is 13 residues. Germline CDR1 reads SNHLY; CDR2 reads FYNNEI. Between the trimmed V and J ends, which lost 4 bases and 0 bases, there was a span of 5 bases. The CDR3 sequence: CASSGTSTDTQYF. The DNA for the CDR3 is TGTGCCAGCAGTGGGACTAGCACAGATACGCAGTATTTT.

The J gene is TRBJ2-1, the V gene TRBV7-6, with a possible D match to TRBD2 (5 bases). This CDR3 comprises 15 residues. Germline lookup yields CDR1 SGHVS and CDR2 FNYEAQ. Trimming removed 2 bases from V and 4 bases from J, with 12 bases in between. The CDR3 bases are TGTGCCAGCAGCTTAATGGCTAGCCTATACAATGAGCAGTTCTTC. Its translation: CASSLMASLYNEQFF.

The chain is built from TRBV6-5 and TRBJ1-3, with D uncertain. Germline CDR1 is MNHEY and CDR2 is SVGAGI. The CDR3 sequence is 14 residues long. Trimming stripped 6 bases from V and 0 bases from J, with 9 bases between. The CDR3: CASRSSFSGNTIYF. As DNA, the CDR3 is TGTGCCAGCAGGAGTTCCTTCTCTGGAAACACCATATATTTT.

This chain connects TRBV11-3 to TRBJ2-1; tentatively, D is TRBD1 (6 bases). Trimming pared 5 bases from V and 3 bases from J, leaving 11 bases between. The CDR3 contains 14 residues. CDR1 and CDR2 from the germline V gene are SGHNT and YENEEA. The CDR3 DNA reads TGTGCCAGCAGCCCCGACAGGAACTACAATGAGCAGTTCTTC. This translates into CASSPDRNYNEQFF.

The chain is built from TRBV5-1 and TRBJ2-3; D might be TRBD1 (6 bases). Germline V lookup: CDR1 SGHRS, CDR2 YFSETQ. Trimming pared 3 bases from V and 0 bases from J, leaving 11 bases between. CDR3 length: 15 amino acids. CDR3 nucleotides: TGCGCCAGCAGCTCAGACAGGAAGAGCACAGATACGCAGTATTTT. Amino acid sequence: CASSSDRKSTDTQYF. The variable domain in full, completed from reference TRBV5-1 and TRBJ2-3, reads KAGVTQTPRYLIKTRGQQVTLSCSPISGHRSVSWYQQTPGQGLQFLFEYFSETQRNKGNFPGRFSGRQFSNSRSEMNVSTLELGDSALYLCASSSDRKSTDTQYFGPGTRLTVL.

This clone was detected once. This chain links TRBV5-1 with TRBJ2-5; 10 nucleotides agree with TRBD2. The V gene end was trimmed by 4 bases and the J gene end by 0 bases; junction bases not matched to a gene: 12. The CDR3 totals 18 residues. Germline values: CDR1 SGHRS, CDR2 YFSETQ. CDR3 in amino acids: CASSPGLAATADQETQYF. CDR3 DNA: TGCGCCAGCAGCCCAGGACTAGCGGCTACCGCGGACCAAGAGACCCAGTACTTC.

The J gene is TRBJ2-5, the V gene TRBV21-1; TRBD1, the D gene given by the table, was not confirmed from the DNA. TRBV21-1 is tagged as a pseudogene. The CDR3 sequence is 14 residues long. The CDR3 DNA sequence: TGTGCCAGCAGCAGGGGCTTCCACGAGGAGACCCAGTACTTC. Translating it yields CASSRGFHEETQYF.

The chain has TRBV19 and TRBJ2-1; unclear D gene. The CDR3 totals 12 residues. Germline CDR1 reads LNHDA; CDR2 reads SQIVND (reference sequence). V shed 3 bases and J shed 7 bases, with 7 bases lying between them. The CDR3 DNA is TGTGCCAGTAGTATTGAGCCTAATGAGCAGTTCTTC. Translated: CASSIEPNEQFF.

The rearrangement uses TRBV30 and TRBJ1-2; maybe TRBD1 (5 bases). Trimming pared 3 bases from V and 8 bases from J, leaving 25 bases between. This CDR3 contains 16 residues. From germline, CDR1 is GTSNPN and CDR2 SVGIG (reference sequence). For the CDR3, the DNA is TGTGCCTGGAGCCTTCCACCCACATTAGGGGCGGACGGCTACACCTTC. Encoded protein: CAWSLPPTLGADGYTF.

Notes on this clone: The junction differs from germline at one of its ends, possibly a read error. This rearrangement joins TRBV11-2 to TRBJ2-2, with 8 bases lining up with TRBD2. The CDR3 sequence is 10 residues long. Germline assignment: CDR1 SGHAT and CDR2 FQNNGV. The CDR3 sequence: CASSGGGLFF. In DNA form, the CDR3 reads TGTGCCAGCTCGGGAGGGGGGCTGTTTTTT.

The chain is built from TRBV7-3 and TRBJ2-3; D may be TRBD2 (7 bases). In germline, CDR1 is SGHTA, CDR2 FQGTGA. CDR3 length: 15 amino acids. Trimming stripped 1 base from V and 2 bases from J, with 10 bases between. CDR3 DNA sequence: TGTGCCAGCAGCTTAAGGGGGGGGCCCACAGATACGCAGTATTTT. Translation: CASSLRGGPTDTQYF.

The V and J genes are TRBV7-2 and TRBJ2-7; a weak D match, TRBD1 (6 bases). The CDR3 spans 14 residues. Germline assignment: CDR1 SGHTA and CDR2 FQGNSA. The V end was cut by 3 bases, the J end by 2 bases, with 11 bases between. The CDR3 region has the DNA TGTGCCAGCAGCTTTGACAGGCCGGCCTACGAGCAGTACTTC. Protein: CASSFDRPAYEQYF.

In this sample, this clone turned up once. The J gene is TRBJ1-2, the V gene TRBV4-2, with 9 bases fitting TRBD1. V lost 0 bases to trimming and J lost 0 bases; unmatched junction nucleotides: 11. Germline assignment: CDR1 LGHNA and CDR2 YNFKEQ. This CDR3 has 19 residues. CDR3 sequence (DNA): TGTGCCAGCAGCCAAGAAGTAGGGACAGGGACGTTTACTAACTATGGCTACACCTTC. It specifies CASSQEVGTGTFTNYGYTF.

The chain has TRBV5-6 and TRBJ2-2; TRBD2 matches at 9 bases. The V gene end was trimmed by 1 base and the J gene end by 6 bases; junction bases not matched to a gene: 7. The CDR3 is 16 residues long. The germline CDR1 and CDR2 sequences are SGHDT and YYEEEE. CDR3 in DNA: TGTGCCAGCAGCTTGCGCCCAGCGGGAGGCTCCGGGGAGCTGTTTTTT. It is translated as CASSLRPAGGSGELFF. Using reference TRBV5-6 and TRBJ2-2 for the parts outside the CDR3, the full variable domain is DAGVTQSPTHLIKTRGQQVTLRCSPKSGHDTVSWYQQALGQGPQFIFQYYEEEERQRGNFPDRFSGHQFPNYSSELNVNALLLGDSALYLCASSLRPAGGSGELFFGEGSRLTVL.

The V and J genes are TRBV13 and TRBJ2-1; 14 positions match TRBD2. The CDR3 has 17 residues. CDR1 and CDR2 (germline): PRHDT, FYEKMQ (reference sequence). Trimming removed 4 bases from V and 8 bases from J; junction bases left unmatched: 10. As DNA, the CDR3 is TGTGCCAGCAGCTCTCAAACCGGGACTAGCGGGAGATATGAGCAGTTCTTC. It translates to CASSSQTGTSGRYEQFF.